The rows below give T cell receptor beta chains drawn from one sample of a study of blood T cell repertoires in COVID-19. Here immunoSEQ multiplex PCR was the method, and the copy in TCRdb shows in-frame clones only, minus some. In the table there are 200,000 or so clones, around 83% of which are singletons. Material: peripheral blood. The receptors shown here come from a human donor in a cohort sampled during active COVID-19. The CDR3 runs from the conserved cysteine through the conserved F or W. A D gene is named only where the DNA matches it firmly. Part of the rows lack a size; the others show once, few, many or a class for expanded clones.

d_call	j_call	v_call	clone_size	cdr3_nt	cdr3_aa
NA	TRBJ1-5	TRBV6-6	NA	TGTGCCGGCAGTTACGACGGACATAGCAATCAGCCCCAGCATTTT	CAGSYDGHSNQPQHF
TRBD1	TRBJ1-6	TRBV6-6	NA	TGTGCCAGCAGTTTAACAGGGGGCCTCCACTTT	CASSLTGGLHF
NA	TRBJ2-3	TRBV20-1	NA	TGCAGTGCTAGTCGGTTCGACAGGATAACAGATACGCAGTATTTT	CSASRFDRITDTQYF
NA	TRBJ2-2	TRBV4-2	NA	TGTGCCAGCAGCCCCCCTAGCTCGAACACCGGGGAGCTGTTTTTT	CASSPPSSNTGELFF
NA	TRBJ2-5	TRBV19	NA	TGTGCCAGTAGCCGTGACAGAACGACCCAGTACTTC	CASSRDRTTQYF
NA	TRBJ2-7	TRBV3-1/TRBV3-2	NA	TGTGCCAGCAGCCAAGACTGGCACGAGCAGTACTTC	CASSQDWHEQYF
NA	TRBJ2-7	TRBV6-2/TRBV6-3	NA	TGTGCCAGCAGTTACACAGTGACAGACTCGGAGGAGCAGTACTTC	CASSYTVTDSEEQYF
TRBD2	TRBJ2-5	TRBV14	NA	TGTGCCAGCAGCCGGACTAGCGACGCCAGAGAGACCCAGTACTTC	CASSRTSDARETQYF
NA	TRBJ2-7	TRBV7-2	NA	TGTGCCAGCCGACTGCAAGGCTACGAGCAGTACTTC	CASRLQGYEQYF
TRBD2	TRBJ2-1	TRBV5-4	NA	TGTGCCAGCAGCTTGGACGGGAGGTACAATGAGCAGTTCTTC	CASSLDGRYNEQFF
NA	TRBJ1-1	TRBV20-1	NA	TGCAGTGCTCAACGGGTCACTGAAGCTTTCTTT	CSAQRVTEAFF
NA	TRBJ2-7	TRBV12-3/TRBV12-4	NA	TGTGCCAGCAGTTTTCTCGCTGGAGGCGAGCAGTACTTC	CASSFLAGGEQYF
NA	TRBJ2-2	TRBV5-8	NA	TGTGCCAGCAGCCGGACAGTGGTAGTCCTAAACACCGGGGAGCTGTTTTTT	CASSRTVVVLNTGELFF
TRBD2	TRBJ2-7	TRBV19	once	TGTGCCAGTAGTATAGGTAGCGGGAGCTCCTACGAGCAGTACTTC	CASSIGSGSSYEQYF
NA	TRBJ2-4	TRBV2	NA	TGTGCCAGCAGATATAGCAACATTCAGTACTTC	CASRYSNIQYF
NA	TRBJ2-7	TRBV5-1	NA	TGCGCCAGCAGCTCGCTAGCAAACTACGAGCAGTACTTC	CASSSLANYEQYF
TRBD1	TRBJ1-5	TRBV6-1	few	TGTGCCAGCAGTGAGAGGGGGCAGCCGGGCAATCAGCCCCAGCATTTT	CASSERGQPGNQPQHF
NA	TRBJ2-7	TRBV2	NA	TGTGCCAGTAAGCACGTACCGGGTCCTCGATACGAGCAGTACTTC	CASKHVPGPRYEQYF
NA	TRBJ1-2	TRBV5-1	NA	TGCGCCAGCAGCTTACCCGGAAGCGACAGGTTCTACACCTTC	CASSLPGSDRFYTF
TRBD1	TRBJ1-2	TRBV6-2/TRBV6-3	NA	TGTGCCAGCAGCTTCGGGACAGGGGGATTTGGCTACACCTTC	CASSFGTGGFGYTF
NA	TRBJ2-6	TRBV12-5	NA	TGTGCTAGTGGTTTTTGGACAGTGGTCTCTGGGGCCAACGTCCTGACTTTC	CASGFWTVVSGANVLTF
TRBD1	TRBJ2-3	TRBV30	once	TGTGCCTGGAGCCAGGACAGGTTTGCGCAGTATTTT	CAWSQDRFAQYF
TRBD2	TRBJ2-3	TRBV2	NA	TGTGCCAGCACGAGACTAGCGGGAGTGGCGGCAGATACGCAGTATTTT	CASTRLAGVAADTQYF
NA	TRBJ1-1	TRBV19	NA	TGTGCCAGTAGTATTTGGGAGGTCACTGAAGCTTTCTTT	CASSIWEVTEAFF
TRBD1	TRBJ2-7	TRBV5-1	NA	TGCGCCAGCAGCCACAGGTGGGACAGCACCTACGAGCAGTACTTC	CASSHRWDSTYEQYF
NA	TRBJ1-1	TRBV4-2	NA	TGTGCCAGCAGCCAAGCCAAAGGAGTCATGAACACTGAAGCTTTCTTT	CASSQAKGVMNTEAFF
TRBD2	TRBJ2-3	TRBV11-2	NA	TGTGCCAGCAGCTTAGGGAGGGAGGGGAAGGACACAGATACGCAGTATTTT	CASSLGREGKDTDTQYF
TRBD2	TRBJ2-7	TRBV20-1	NA	TGCAGTGCTAGTGGGACTAGCGATTACGAGCAGTACTTC	CSASGTSDYEQYF
NA	TRBJ2-3	TRBV2	few	TGTGCCAGCAGCCCAGAAATTAATACGCAGTATTTT	CASSPEINTQYF
NA	TRBJ2-1	TRBV19	NA	TGTGCCAGCAGATCAAATGGGCTCAACGAGCAGTTCTTC	CASRSNGLNEQFF
TRBD2	TRBJ2-1	TRBV6-2/TRBV6-3	NA	TGTGCCAGCAGTTACGGGCTAGCGGGCTACAATGAGCAGTTCTTC	CASSYGLAGYNEQFF
TRBD1	TRBJ1-3	TRBV10-3	many	TGTGCCATCAGCTCAGGGGGTCTCTCTGGAAACACCATATATTTT	CAISSGGLSGNTIYF
TRBD2	TRBJ2-1	TRBV5-1	NA	TGCGCCAGCAGCTTGCAGCGGGAGCTCTCCTACAATGAGCAGTTCTTC	CASSLQRELSYNEQFF
TRBD2	TRBJ2-5	TRBV7-2	NA	TGTGCCAGCAGCTTGATGGCGGGAGGGCCCGAGACCCAGTACTTC	CASSLMAGGPETQYF
TRBD2	TRBJ2-1	TRBV19	NA	TGTGCCAGTAGTATAAGCGCGGGAGAGTACAATGAGCAGTTCTTC	CASSISAGEYNEQFF
TRBD2	TRBJ2-1	TRBV6-1	NA	TGTGCCAGCAGTGAAAGCGCTAGCGGTCTCTACAATGAGCAGTTCTTC	CASSESASGLYNEQFF